The 11 T cell receptor beta chains given below trace back to one sample, sequenced in a study of T cell responses to AZD1222 COVID-19 vaccine. The assay was immunoSEQ multiplex PCR, and TCRdb's table has in-frame clones only and misses some. Of about 110,000 clones listed, roughly 92% are singletons. Specimen: peripheral blood, collected 28 days after the second AZD1222 dose. The receptors shown here come from an adult who received the AZD1222 COVID-19 vaccine.

This chain connects TRBV5-6 to TRBJ2-3, with TRBD1 as a possible D gene (5 bases). CDR1 is SGHDT and CDR2 is YYEEEE in the germline V gene. Trimming cost V 1 base and J 6 bases, with 12 bases left between them. This CDR3 spans 14 amino acids. The CDR3 DNA reads TGTGCCAGCAGCTTGTGGCAGGGTGCGGATACGCAGTATTTT. Encoded protein: CASSLWQGADTQYF.

The chain is built from TRBV6-1 and TRBJ2-4, with D unresolved. Deletions cut 2 bases from V and 7 bases from J, with 9 bases between. Germline CDR1 MNHNS, CDR2 SASEGT. The CDR3 sequence is 13 residues long. The CDR3, as DNA: TGTGCCAGCAGTGAACGGATTGGGAACATTCAGTACTTC. Its translation is CASSERIGNIQYF.

The chain uses TRBV6-2 or TRBV6-3 and TRBJ1-3; D is perhaps TRBD1 (6 bases). Trimming removed 5 bases at V and 3 bases at J, with 8 bases between. The CDR3 covers 13 residues. CDR1 and CDR2 from the germline V gene are MNHEY and SVGEGT. The CDR3 sequence is CASSRDIGNTIYF. The CDR3 DNA sequence: TGTGCCAGCAGTCGGGACATTGGAAACACCATATATTTT.

V gene TRBV29-1 combines with J gene TRBJ1-1; 8 positions agree with TRBD1. V trimming: 7 bases; J trimming: 0 bases; junction bases outside the gene matches: 4. Germline V gene data show CDR1 as SQVTM and CDR2 as ANQGSEA. CDR3 length equals 13 residues. CDR3: CSAGQGLNTEAFF. As DNA, the CDR3 is TGCAGCGCCGGACAGGGTTTGAACACTGAAGCTTTCTTT.

This chain joins TRBV7-2 and TRBJ2-5; TRBD1 might be the D (6 bases). Germline values: CDR1 SGHTA, CDR2 FQGNSA. V was clipped by 7 bases and J by 4 bases, with 13 bases between them. The CDR3 is made up of 13 amino acids. CDR3 region: CASTTDRRETQYF. The CDR3 DNA reads TGTGCCAGCACCACTGACAGGCGAGAGACCCAGTACTTC.

The J gene is TRBJ2-4, the V gene TRBV6-4, with unresolved D. CDR3 length: 14 amino acids. Between the trimmed V and J ends, which lost 6 bases and 1 base, there was a span of 10 bases. Germline V gene sequence: CDR1 MRHNA, CDR2 SNTAGT. The DNA of the CDR3 is TGTGCCAGCAGCCTCGCGGTGGCCAAAAACATTCAGTACTTC. Its protein product is CASSLAVAKNIQYF.

This rearrangement joins TRBV19 to TRBJ1-1, with D unclear. The CDR3 has 14 residues. With 0 bases removed from V and 0 bases from J, the gap between germline ends came to 5 bases. Germline CDR1 LNHDA, CDR2 SQIVND (reference sequence). The CDR3 sequence: CASSIDRVNTEAFF. The CDR3 DNA sequence: TGTGCCAGTAGTATAGATCGAGTGAACACTGAAGCTTTCTTT.

This chain connects TRBV6-5 to TRBJ2-5; a possible D gene is TRBD1 (6 bases). CDR1 and CDR2 (germline): MNHEY, SVGAGI. V was trimmed by 5 bases and J by 0 bases, leaving 10 bases between them. There are 14 residues in the CDR3. CDR3 sequence: CASSRRTDQETQYF. DNA of the CDR3: TGTGCCAGCAGTCGACGGACAGACCAAGAGACCCAGTACTTC.

The chain recombines TRBV24-1 with TRBJ2-3, with 8 bases lining up with TRBD1. V shed 1 base, J shed 3 bases, and the junction held 5 bases outside the gene matches. The CDR3 contains 16 residues. Germline V lookup: CDR1 KGHDR, CDR2 SFDVKD. Here the CDR3 DNA reads TGTGCCACCAGTGATTTTGTCAGGGGGCGAACAGATACGCAGTATTTT. This sequence encodes CATSDFVRGRTDTQYF.

V is TRBV5-1 and J is TRBJ2-3, with 9 positions matching TRBD2. The junction had 5 bases not matched to a gene; V was cut back by 1 base and J by 2 bases. Looked up from germline, CDR1 is SGHRS and CDR2 is YFSETQ. The CDR3 covers 16 residues. The CDR3 loop is CASSLSLAGTTDTQYF. In nucleotides, the CDR3 is TGCGCCAGCAGCTTGAGCCTAGCGGGAACCACAGATACGCAGTATTTT.

The chain has TRBV2 and TRBJ1-2; possibly TRBD1 for D (5 bases). In germline, CDR1 is SNHLY, CDR2 FYNNEI. V was pared by 6 bases and J by 1 base, with 12 bases between. The CDR3 has 14 residues. CDR3 residues: CASRGDRFNYGYTF. The CDR3, as DNA: TGTGCCAGCAGGGGAGACAGATTTAACTATGGCTACACCTTC.